This TCR beta chain was found in a study of cytomegalovirus exposure and HLA in healthy donors. On the study more broadly: Earlier sequencing of about 179 million T cells yielded 120 million or so unique TCR beta sequences.

The study's findings and limits: An analysis done earlier found most TCR beta V segments productive about 87% or about 30% of the time.

When sampled, the donors appeared nominally healthy, though they likely had unrecorded immune exposures. A note on this clone: Its antigen is still unknown.

This PCR relied on a set of 60 Vbeta primers and 13 Jbeta primers. Original handling: In a later analysis, of 84 million or so unique beta chains, 9 million to 11 million appeared in at least two donors. Repertoires were generated with immunoSEQ multiplex PCR, while TCRdb's copy carries only in-frame clones and drops some. Clone size and V and J calls were adopted from that table, with D and trimming inferred from the DNA. The data hold 100,000 to 150,000 clones, with about 74% observed a single time. With 3 bases clipped from V and 6 bases from J, the junction kept 3 bases outside the gene matches. CDR1 and CDR2 from the germline V gene are SGHRS and YFSETQ. The CDR3 runs to 14 residues.

This receptor was obtained from a woman aged 50 to 65 in good health and CMV-seropositive. The sequenced sample was PBMCs. This chain links TRBV5-1 with TRBJ1-5; 10 positions match TRBD1. CDR3 amino acids: CASSSGQGGQPQHF. The CDR3 DNA is TGCGCCAGCAGCTCTGGACAGGGGGGTCAGCCCCAGCATTTT.